The clone carrying this T cell receptor beta chain came up a few times. Antigen unknown. The data stem from a study of response to subunit inactivated influenza vaccine. Findings of the study overall: Authors suggested seasonal influenza vaccinations each recruit few new T cells.

Via MiXCR, TCRdb re-called the RT-PCR reads, giving one row per CDR3 protein. The data show hundreds of thousands of distinct CDR3 sequences, approximately 18% seen once. V shed 1 base and J 5 bases; nucleotides not matched to a gene: 4. Germline V gives CDR1 SGHRS, CDR2 YFSETQ. This CDR3 has 15 residues. Sequences were derived from PBMCs from blood, sampled about 5 days after vaccination. The source of this sequence is a man aged 50 to 59 who received an inactivated influenza vaccine. The chain couples TRBV5-1 to TRBJ2-3; 10 bases align to TRBD2. The CDR3 DNA reads as TGCGCCAGCAGCTTGCAGTCTAGCGGGGGAGATACGCAGTATTTT. Protein: CASSLQSSGGDTQYF. Complete variable domain (other parts from reference TRBV5-1 and TRBJ2-3): KAGVTQTPRYLIKTRGQQVTLSCSPISGHRSVSWYQQTPGQGLQFLFEYFSETQRNKGNFPGRFSGRQFSNSRSEMNVSTLELGDSALYLCASSLQSSGGDTQYFGPGTRLTVL.